This TCR beta chain came from a study of blood T cell repertoires in COVID-19. The wider study: Collection of acute and convalescent COVID-19 samples took place in the United States, Italy and Spain. From T cells, B-cell-depleted T cells, or PBMCs came the material, which was cDNA or gDNA.

The CDR3 covers 19 residues. The trim removed 5 bases at V and 4 bases at J, leaving 16 bases unmatched. Per germline, CDR1 PRHDT and CDR2 FYEKMQ (reference sequence). This clone appeared a few times. Original methodology: Estimation of nucleated cell counts relied on the amplification of reference gene primers. TCRdb keeps only in-frame clones here, not all; method: immunoSEQ multiplex PCR. From that table come the V and J calls and clone size; the DNA was used to work out D and trimming. The data show some 110,000 clones, 85% seen once. The specimen sequenced was peripheral blood. The J gene is TRBJ2-3, the V gene TRBV13, with 12 bases lining up with TRBD2. The sequence was collected from a man aged 35-49 years with acute or convalescent COVID-19. The CDR3 DNA reads TGTGCCAGCAGCGATAAGGGACTCCTAGCGGGGGGGTACCCAGATACGCAGTATTTT. It is translated as CASSDKGLLAGGYPDTQYF.